What follows describes a single T cell receptor (beta chain). The sample belongs to a study of blood T cell repertoires in COVID-19. Using immunoSEQ multiplex PCR, the repertoire was profiled, and TCRdb retains in-frame clones only, with some absent. Among under 250,000 clones listed, approximately 88% were seen once. Trimming removed 0 bases from V and 4 bases from J, with 4 bases in between. The CDR3 consists of 12 residues. Per germline, CDR1 SGDLS and CDR2 YYNGEE. The sample consisted of PBMCs or T cells enriched from blood (not recorded which). The V call is TRBV9, the J call TRBJ2-5; D gene ambiguous. The sequence was collected from a woman aged 25 to 39 with acute COVID-19. CDR3 sequence: CASSVVGETQYF. The CDR3 nucleotides are TGTGCCAGCAGCGTAGTCGGAGAGACCCAGTACTTC.